A selection of T cell receptor beta chains follows, all from one sample in a study of T cell clones after liver transplantation. Some clones are missing from TCRdb's copy, which holds only in-frame ones; the method was immunoSEQ multiplex PCR. The table has more than 15,000 clones, 80% seen once. This sample comprised CD8+ T cells from blood, obtained roughly 50 months after liver transplant. These receptors all come from a human patient who received a liver transplant. Certain T cells may be donor cells from the graft. Both conserved end residues are part of each CDR3. D genes are given only for firm matches. For some rows the clone size is stated as once, few or many, or as a class when expanded; others skip it.

length,V,D,J,size,DNA,CDR3
17,TRBV19,.,TRBJ2-7,.,TGTGCCAGTAGTATCGGCCCAGGGGATACCCTACCCTACGAGCAGTACTTC,CASSIGPGDTLPYEQYF
19,TRBV5-4,.,TRBJ2-1,.,TGTGCCAGCAGCCATAGAACTCCAACAGACACGCTGATGAGGAATGAGCAGTTCTTC,CASSHRTPTDTLMRNEQFF
14,TRBV4-2,TRBD1,TRBJ1-6,.,TGTGCCAGCAGCCAAGACAGGGGGCCTTCACCCCTCCACTTT,CASSQDRGPSPLHF
15,TRBV6-6,TRBD2,TRBJ2-5,.,TGTGCCAGCAGTTACCTAGCGGGGATACAAGAGACCCAGTACTTC,CASSYLAGIQETQYF
16,TRBV7-9,TRBD1,TRBJ2-5,.,TGTGCCAGCAGCTCTCCGGGACAGAATTTAAAAGAGACCCAGTACTTC,CASSSPGQNLKETQYF
16,TRBV27,.,TRBJ1-2,.,TGTGCCAGCAGTCACGAGACAGACGTCCGGTTTAGTGGCTACACCTTC,CASSHETDVRFSGYTF
13,TRBV5-4,.,TRBJ2-5,.,TGTGCCAGCAGTCCCGACAACCAAGAGACCCAGTACTTC,CASSPDNQETQYF
14,TRBV5-5,.,TRBJ1-4,few,TGTGCCAGCAGCAGCCCACCGAGGGGGGAAAAACTGTTTTTT,CASSSPPRGEKLFF
11,TRBV20-1,.,TRBJ2-3,.,TGCAGTGCTAGAGGGCCAGGAGGATCGTATTTT,CSARGPGGSYF
14,TRBV19,.,TRBJ1-5,few,TGTGCCAGTAAATGGAGGGGGAGCAATCAGCCCCAGCATTTT,CASKWRGSNQPQHF
11,TRBV23-1,.,TRBJ1-2,.,TGCGCCAACGAGACACTCTATGGCTACACCTTC,CANETLYGYTF
13,TRBV10-3,TRBD2,TRBJ2-5,.,TGTGCCATCAGTAGCGGGAGCGCAGAGACCCAGTACTTC,CAISSGSAETQYF
15,TRBV6-1,TRBD2,TRBJ2-5,many,TGTGCCAGCAGTCGAGATAGCGGGGAAGGAGAGACCCAGTACTTC,CASSRDSGEGETQYF
14,TRBV10-1,.,TRBJ2-1,.,TGCGCCAGCAGTACCAGGGTCGGATCGCCTGAGCAGTTCTTC,CASSTRVGSPEQFF
14,TRBV7-6,TRBD2,TRBJ2-2,.,TGTGCCAGCAGCTTCGCGGGGGGCTCCGGGGAGCTGTTTTTT,CASSFAGGSGELFF